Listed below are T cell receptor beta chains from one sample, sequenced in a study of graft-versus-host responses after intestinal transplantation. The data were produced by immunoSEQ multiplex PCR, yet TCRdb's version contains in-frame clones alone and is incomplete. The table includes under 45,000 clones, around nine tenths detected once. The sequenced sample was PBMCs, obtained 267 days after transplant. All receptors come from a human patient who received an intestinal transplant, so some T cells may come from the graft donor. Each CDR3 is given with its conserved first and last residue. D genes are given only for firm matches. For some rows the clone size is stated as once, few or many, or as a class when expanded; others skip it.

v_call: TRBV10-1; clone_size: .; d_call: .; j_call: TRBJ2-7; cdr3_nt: TGCGCCAGCAGTGAGTCGGCAGGGCCCTACGAGCAGTACTTC; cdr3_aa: CASSESAGPYEQYF
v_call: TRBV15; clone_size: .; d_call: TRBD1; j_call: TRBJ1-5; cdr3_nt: TGTGCCACCAGCAGAGCGCAGGGGGATCAGCCCCAGCATTTT; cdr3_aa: CATSRAQGDQPQHF
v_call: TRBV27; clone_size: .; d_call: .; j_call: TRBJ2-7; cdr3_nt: TGTGCCAGCAGCTTCACAGGGGAGGAAAGGTCCTACGAGCAGTACTTC; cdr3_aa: CASSFTGEERSYEQYF
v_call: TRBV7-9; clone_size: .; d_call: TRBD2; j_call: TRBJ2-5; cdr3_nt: TGTGCCAGCAGCTTACTAGCGGGGCAAGAGACCCAGTACTTC; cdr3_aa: CASSLLAGQETQYF
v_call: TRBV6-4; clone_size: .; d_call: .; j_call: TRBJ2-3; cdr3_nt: TGTGCCAGCAGTGACGAGTCTGGGGCCCTCACAGATACGCAGTATTTT; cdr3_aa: CASSDESGALTDTQYF
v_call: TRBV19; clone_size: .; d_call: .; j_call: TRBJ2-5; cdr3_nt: TGTGCCACTCGACAGGATCAAGAGACCCAGTACTTC; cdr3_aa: CATRQDQETQYF
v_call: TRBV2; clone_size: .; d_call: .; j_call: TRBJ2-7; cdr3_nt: TGTGCCAGCAGTGAAGCGCTGGCGTTCTACGAGCAGTACTTC; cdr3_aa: CASSEALAFYEQYF
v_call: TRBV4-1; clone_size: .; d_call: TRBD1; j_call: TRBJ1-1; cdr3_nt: TGCGCCAGCAGCCAAGACTACCGGGACAGTGAAGCTTTCTTT; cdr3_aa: CASSQDYRDSEAFF
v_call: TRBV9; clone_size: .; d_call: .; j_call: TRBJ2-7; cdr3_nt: TGTGCCAGCAGCGCAGATCCGGGGGGCCACTACGAGCAGTACTTC; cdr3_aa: CASSADPGGHYEQYF
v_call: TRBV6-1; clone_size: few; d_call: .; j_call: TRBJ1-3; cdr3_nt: TGTGCCACCAAGCGGACGGGGGCGTCTGGAAACACCATATATTTT; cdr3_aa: CATKRTGASGNTIYF
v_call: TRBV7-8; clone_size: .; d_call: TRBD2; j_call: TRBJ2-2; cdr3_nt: TGTGCCAGCAACCCTAGCGGGGGGGTCGGTGCGAACACCGGGGAGCTGTTTTTT; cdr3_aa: CASNPSGGVGANTGELFF
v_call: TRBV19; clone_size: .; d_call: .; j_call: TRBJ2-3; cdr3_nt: TGTGCCAGTAGTACCCCGACAGGAGATACGCAGTATTTT; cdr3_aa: CASSTPTGDTQYF
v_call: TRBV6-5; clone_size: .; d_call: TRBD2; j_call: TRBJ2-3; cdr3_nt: TGTGCCAGCAGTTACTGGGGAGCGGGGGGGTTAGATACGCAGTATTTT; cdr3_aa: CASSYWGAGGLDTQYF
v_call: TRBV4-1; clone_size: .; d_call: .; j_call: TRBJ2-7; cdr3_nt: TGCGCCAGCAGCCAAGATTCTGGCGAGCAGTACTTC; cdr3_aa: CASSQDSGEQYF
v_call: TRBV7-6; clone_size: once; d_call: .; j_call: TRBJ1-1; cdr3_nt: TGTGCCAGCAGCTTAGCCAGGAACACTGAAGCTTTCTTT; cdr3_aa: CASSLARNTEAFF
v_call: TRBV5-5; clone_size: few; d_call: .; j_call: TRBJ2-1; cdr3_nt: TGTGCCAGCAGCTTGAAGGCGGGGGCCGTATCGGGTGAGCAGTTCTTC; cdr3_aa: CASSLKAGAVSGEQFF
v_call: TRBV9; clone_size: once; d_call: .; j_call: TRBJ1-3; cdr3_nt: TGTGCCAGCAGCGTAGCCGCGGACAGCCGTTTCTCTGGAAACACCATATATTTT; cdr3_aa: CASSVAADSRFSGNTIYF
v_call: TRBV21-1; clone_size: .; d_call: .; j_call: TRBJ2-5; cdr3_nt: TGTGCCAGCAGCAAAAAGGGGACCCAGTACTTC; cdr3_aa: CASSKKGTQYF
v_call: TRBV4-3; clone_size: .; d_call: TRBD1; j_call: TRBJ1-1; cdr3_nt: TGCGCCAGCAGCGACCGGGACAGGGTAATGAACACTGAAGCTTTCTTT; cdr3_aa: CASSDRDRVMNTEAFF
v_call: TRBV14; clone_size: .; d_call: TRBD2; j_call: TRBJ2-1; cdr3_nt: TGTGCCAGCAGCCACCCTAGCGGGCGGAGCTCCTACAATGAGCAGTTCTTC; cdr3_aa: CASSHPSGRSSYNEQFF
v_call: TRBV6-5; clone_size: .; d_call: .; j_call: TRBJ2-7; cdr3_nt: TGTGCCAGCAGCGAAAGGGACTCTGCCTACGAGCAGTACTTC; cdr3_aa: CASSERDSAYEQYF
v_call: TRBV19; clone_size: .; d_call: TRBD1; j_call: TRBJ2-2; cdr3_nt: TGTGCCAGTAGTCCAGGACAGGGGGAAACCGGGGAGCTGTTTTTT; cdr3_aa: CASSPGQGETGELFF
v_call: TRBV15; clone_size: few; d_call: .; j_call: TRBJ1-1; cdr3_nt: TGTGCCACCAGCGCATCAAGAAACACTGAAGCTTTCTTT; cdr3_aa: CATSASRNTEAFF
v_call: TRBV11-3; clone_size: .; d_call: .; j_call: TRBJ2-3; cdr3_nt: TGTGCCAGCAGCTCCGGGACTTACTACACAGATACGCAGTATTTT; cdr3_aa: CASSSGTYYTDTQYF
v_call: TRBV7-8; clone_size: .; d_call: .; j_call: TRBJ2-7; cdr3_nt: TGTGCCAGCAGCTTCAACGTCCACGAGCAGTACTTC; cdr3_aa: CASSFNVHEQYF
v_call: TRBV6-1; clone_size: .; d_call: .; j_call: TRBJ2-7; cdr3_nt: TGTGCCAGCAGTCCTTTAGCCGTGTCGTACGAGCAGTACTTC; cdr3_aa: CASSPLAVSYEQYF
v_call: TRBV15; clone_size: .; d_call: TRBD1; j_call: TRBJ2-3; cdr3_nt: TGTGCCACCAGCAGAGAGGACAGGGGGGATACGCAGTATTTT; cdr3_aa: CATSREDRGDTQYF
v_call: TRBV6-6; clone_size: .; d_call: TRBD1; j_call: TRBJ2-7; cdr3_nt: TGTGCCAGCAGTCATCCAGACAGGGTATACGAGCAGTACTTC; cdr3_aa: CASSHPDRVYEQYF
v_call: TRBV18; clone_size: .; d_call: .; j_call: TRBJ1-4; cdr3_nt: TGTGCCAGCTCACCACGTGCGGGTATTTACGAAAAACTGTTTTTT; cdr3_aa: CASSPRAGIYEKLFF
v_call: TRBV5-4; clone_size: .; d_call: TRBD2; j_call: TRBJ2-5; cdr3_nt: TGTGCCAGCGCTCCGGGGGGGAGAGAGACCCAGTACTTC; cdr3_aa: CASAPGGRETQYF
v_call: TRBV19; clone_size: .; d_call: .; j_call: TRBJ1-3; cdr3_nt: TGTGCCAGTCAGGAGAGCTCTGGAAACACCATATATTTT; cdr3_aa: CASQESSGNTIYF
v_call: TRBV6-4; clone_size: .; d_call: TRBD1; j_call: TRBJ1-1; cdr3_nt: TGTGCCAGCAGTGACGGGACAGGGGGCACTGAAGCTTTCTTT; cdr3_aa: CASSDGTGGTEAFF
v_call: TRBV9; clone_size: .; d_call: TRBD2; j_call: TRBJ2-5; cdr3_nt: TGTGCCAGCAGCGTCTCCGGGACTAGCGGGGAGTGGAGGGTTCAAGAGACCCAGTACTTC; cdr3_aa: CASSVSGTSGEWRVQETQYF
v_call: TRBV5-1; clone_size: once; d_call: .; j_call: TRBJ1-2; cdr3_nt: TGCGCCAGCAGCTTGGGGGGTTCTAACTATGGCTACACCTTC; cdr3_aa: CASSLGGSNYGYTF
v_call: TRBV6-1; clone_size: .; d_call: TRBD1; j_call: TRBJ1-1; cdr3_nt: TGTGCCAGCAGTGCCCTAGGACAGGGTGGGACTGAAGCTTTCTTT; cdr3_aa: CASSALGQGGTEAFF
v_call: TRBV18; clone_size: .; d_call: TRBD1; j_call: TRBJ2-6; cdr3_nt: TGTGCCAGCTCTCTCACCGGGACAGGAACCTCTGGGGCCAACGTCCTGACTTTC; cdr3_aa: CASSLTGTGTSGANVLTF
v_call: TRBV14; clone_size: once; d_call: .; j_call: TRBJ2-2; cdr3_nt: TGTGCCAGCAGCCAAGTGAAAGGGGTAACCGGGGAGCTGTTTTTT; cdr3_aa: CASSQVKGVTGELFF
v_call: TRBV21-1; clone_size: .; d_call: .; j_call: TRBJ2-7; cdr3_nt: TGTGCCAGCGGGAACTATACAGGGCTCTACGAGCAGTACTTC; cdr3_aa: CASGNYTGLYEQYF
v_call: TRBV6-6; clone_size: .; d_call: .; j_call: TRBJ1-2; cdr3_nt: TGTGCCAGCTCTGTAAATCCCTACTACACCTTC; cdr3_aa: CASSVNPYYTF
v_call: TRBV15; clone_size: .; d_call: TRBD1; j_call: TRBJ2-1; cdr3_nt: TGTGCCACCAGTTCGACAGGGGGCGAGAGACGGCTTGAGCAGTTCTTC; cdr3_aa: CATSSTGGERRLEQFF
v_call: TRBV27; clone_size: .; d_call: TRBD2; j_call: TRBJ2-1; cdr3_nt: TGTGCCAGCACCTCCCGGGGGGGGCCCTACAATGAGCAGTTCTTC; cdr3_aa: CASTSRGGPYNEQFF
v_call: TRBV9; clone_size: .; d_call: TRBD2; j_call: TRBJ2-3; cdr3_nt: TGTGCCAGCAGCGAAGCGGGGGGGCCCCCAGATACGCAGTATTTT; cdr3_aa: CASSEAGGPPDTQYF
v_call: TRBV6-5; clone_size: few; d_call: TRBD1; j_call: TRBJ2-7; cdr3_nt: TGTGCCAGCAGTTACTCGGAAGGGGCAGGGGGCTACGAGCAGTACTTC; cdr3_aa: CASSYSEGAGGYEQYF
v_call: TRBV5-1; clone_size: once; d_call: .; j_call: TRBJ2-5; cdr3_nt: TGCGCCAGCAGCTTGGTGGACAGAAAAGAGACCCAGTACTTC; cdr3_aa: CASSLVDRKETQYF
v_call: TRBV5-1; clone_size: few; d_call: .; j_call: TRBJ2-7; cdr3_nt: TGCGCCAGCAGCTGGGACACCAGCTCCTACGAGCAGTACTTC; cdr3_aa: CASSWDTSSYEQYF
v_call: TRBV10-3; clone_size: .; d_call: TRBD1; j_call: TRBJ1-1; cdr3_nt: TGTGCCATCAGTGCCGGGACAGGGGAGGGCACTGAAGCTTTCTTT; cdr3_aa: CAISAGTGEGTEAFF
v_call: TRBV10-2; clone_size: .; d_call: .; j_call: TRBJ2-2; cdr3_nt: TGCGCCAGCAGTGAGAGTCGGACCATGAACACCGGGGAGCTGTTTTTT; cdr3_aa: CASSESRTMNTGELFF
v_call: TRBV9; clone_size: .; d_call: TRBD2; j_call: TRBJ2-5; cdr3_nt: TGTGCCAGCAGCCCAAGCGGGGAAGAGACCCAGTACTTC; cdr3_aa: CASSPSGEETQYF
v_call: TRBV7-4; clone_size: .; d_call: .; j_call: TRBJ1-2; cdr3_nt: TGTGCCAGCAGCTTGGGCTCTGGGGCAGGTGGCTACACCTTC; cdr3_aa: CASSLGSGAGGYTF
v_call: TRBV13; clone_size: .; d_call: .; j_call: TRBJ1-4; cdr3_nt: TGTGCCAGCAGCTCGGGGCGGGGGGCAAATGAAAAACTGTTTTTT; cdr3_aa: CASSSGRGANEKLFF
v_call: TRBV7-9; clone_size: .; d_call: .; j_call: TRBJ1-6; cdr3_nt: TGTGCCAGCACCCCGGGACAAAGAAATTCACCCCTCCACTTT; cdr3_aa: CASTPGQRNSPLHF
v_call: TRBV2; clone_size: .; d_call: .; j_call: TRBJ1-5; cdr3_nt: TGTGCCAGCAGTCCCTACAATCAGCCCCAGCATTTT; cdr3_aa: CASSPYNQPQHF
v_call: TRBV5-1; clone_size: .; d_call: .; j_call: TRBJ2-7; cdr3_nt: TGCGCCAGCAGCTCCACGACCTGGACCTACGAGCAGTACTTC; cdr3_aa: CASSSTTWTYEQYF
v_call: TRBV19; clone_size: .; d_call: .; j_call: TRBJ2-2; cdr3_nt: TGTGCCAGTAGTATCCCCTTGGGAACGGGGACCGGGGAGCTGTTTTTT; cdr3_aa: CASSIPLGTGTGELFF
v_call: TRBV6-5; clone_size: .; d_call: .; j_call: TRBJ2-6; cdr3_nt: TGTGCCAGCAGTTACGGGGGTGGGGGGGCCAACGTCCTGACTTTC; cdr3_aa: CASSYGGGGANVLTF